A single sample is the source of the 27 T cell receptor beta chains below, sequenced in a study of cytomegalovirus exposure and HLA in healthy donors (dated by TCRdb to the late 2010s). Library construction relied on the immunoSEQ multiplex PCR assay. A mixture of 60 forward primers for TCR Vbeta segments and 13 reverse primers for TCR Jbeta segments was used in the multiplex PCR. Here the immuneACCESS table is served through TCRdb, limited to in-frame sequences with V and J called. Missing clones are a known gap in these copies; in checked studies unresolved V genes cover under half, and the rest lacks a known reason. This sample is represented by approximately 160,000 clones; roughly four fifths of them were singletons. The leading ten clones occupy about 1.9% of the sample. Sequenced input: PBMCs. Receptors originate from a woman aged 18-29 years in good health and CMV-seronegative.

This sequence joins TRBV10-2 and TRBJ2-3, with TRBD2 matching over 12 bases. This CDR3 is 18 amino acids long. The junction had 12 bases not matched to a gene; V was cut back by 4 bases and J by 4 bases. CDR1 WSHSY and CDR2 SAAADI come from the germline V gene. CDR3 coding DNA: TGCGCCAGCAGTGGGCTAGCGGGAGGGAACCGAAATCCAGATACGCAGTATTTT. Translated, it gives CASSGLAGGNRNPDTQYF.

This chain links TRBV4-1 with TRBJ2-7; TRBD2 might be the D (5 bases). V shed 1 base and J shed 2 bases, with 15 bases lying between them. Germline V gene data show CDR1 as MGHRA and CDR2 as YSYEKL. This CDR3 contains 16 residues. In nucleotides, the CDR3 is TGCGCCAGCAGCCAAGGGATGAGCCCGAGGGCCTACGAGCAGTACTTC. Residues: CASSQGMSPRAYEQYF.

The chain couples TRBV5-4 to TRBJ2-1; 13 bases match TRBD2. Trimming took 4 bases from V and 4 from J; bases not matched to a gene: 8. Germline V gene data show CDR1 as SGHNT and CDR2 as YYREEE (reference sequence). CDR3 length: 17 amino acids. CDR3 sequence: CASSQGLAGEFYNEQFF. Here the CDR3 DNA reads TGTGCCAGCAGCCAAGGACTAGCGGGAGAGTTTTACAATGAGCAGTTCTTC. The variable domain in full, completed from reference TRBV5-4 and TRBJ2-1, reads ETGVTQSPTHLIKTRGQQVTLRCSSQSGHNTVSWYQQALGQGPQFIFQYYREEENGRGNFPPRFSGLQFPNYSSELNVNALELDDSALYLCASSQGLAGEFYNEQFFGPGTRLTVL.

This chain joins TRBV25-1 and TRBJ2-7; 7 positions agree with TRBD1. This CDR3 is built from 13 residues. Germline CDR1 MGHDK, CDR2 SYGVNS. The J segment lost 4 bases and the V segment lost 3 bases, leaving 3 bases of the junction unmatched. This CDR3 reads CASSDTGAYEQYF. CDR3 nucleotide sequence: TGTGCCAGCAGTGACACAGGGGCATACGAGCAGTACTTC.

The CDR3 nucleotides are TGTGCCAGCAGCTGGGGTAGCGGGGCGTTAGATACGCAGTATTTT. This gives the protein CASSWGSGALDTQYF. V is TRBV11-2 and J is TRBJ2-3; 8 positions match TRBD2. CDR3 length: 15 residues. In germline, CDR1 is SGHAT, CDR2 FQNNGV. V gave up 4 bases and J gave up 5 bases; unmatched junction bases: 8.

This clone was observed a few times. This chain links TRBV5-4 with TRBJ2-4; D possibly corresponds to TRBD2 (5 bases). The ends were cut back, 0 bases at V and 8 bases at J, with 12 bases in the middle. The CDR3 consists of 14 residues. The germline CDR1 and CDR2 sequences are SGHNT and YYREEE (reference sequence). The CDR3 DNA reads as TGTGCCAGCAGCTTGGAACTAGGATCGGACATTCAGTACTTC. It specifies CASSLELGSDIQYF.

The rearrangement uses TRBV19 and TRBJ2-7; 8 bases are a match to TRBD1. The CDR3 totals 13 residues. Germline CDR1 reads LNHDA; CDR2 reads SQIVND (reference sequence). J was trimmed by 2 bases and V by 9 bases; bases with no gene match: 6. The CDR3 here is CASAAGQAYEQYF. The CDR3 coding sequence is TGTGCCAGCGCCGCGGGACAGGCCTACGAGCAGTACTTC.

This clone has only a few counts. This sequence joins TRBV19 and TRBJ2-5; 10 bases are a match to TRBD1. The V and J ends lost 5 bases and 5 bases, in that order; junction bases with no gene match: 8. Germline lookup yields CDR1 LNHDA and CDR2 SQIVND (reference sequence). This CDR3 is 15 amino acids long. CDR3 residues: CASSSGQGSWETQYF. In nucleotides, the CDR3 is TGTGCCAGTAGTTCGGGACAGGGGTCGTGGGAGACCCAGTACTTC.

The CDR3: CASSRDSHYEQYF. In DNA, the CDR3 is TGTGCCAGCAGTAGGGACTCCCACTACGAGCAGTACTTC. The chain carries TRBV5-4 and TRBJ2-7; tentatively, D is TRBD2 (6 bases). The CDR3 is 13 amino acids. The V gene's germline CDR1 is SGHNT and CDR2 YYREEE (reference sequence). Between the trimmed V and J ends, which lost 5 bases and 3 bases, there was a span of 12 bases.

The V call is TRBV6-5, the J call TRBJ2-7; tentative D call: TRBD1 (6 bases). Germline CDR1 MNHEY, CDR2 SVGAGI. CDR3 length equals 16 residues. The V gene lost 3 bases and the J gene lost 0 bases, with 15 bases spanning the gap. The CDR3 region is CASSYGVRDNSYEQYF. The CDR3 bases are TGTGCCAGCAGTTATGGGGTCCGGGACAACTCCTACGAGCAGTACTTC.

The V and J genes are TRBV5-6 and TRBJ1-4; tentatively, D is TRBD1 (6 bases). V lost 2 bases and J lost 10, with 18 bases in between. The CDR3 spans 15 residues. Looked up from germline, CDR1 is SGHDT and CDR2 is YYEEEE. CDR3 coding DNA: TGTGCCAGCAGCTTTCAGGGGACGCGGAGTGGAAAACTGTTTTTT. Protein sequence: CASSFQGTRSGKLFF.

Remarks on this clone: One junction end disagrees with the germline gene, perhaps due to a read error. The V and J genes are TRBV11-2 and TRBJ1-6; D is perhaps TRBD1 (6 bases). The CDR3 runs to 14 residues. Germline V gene lookup returns CDR1 SGHAT and CDR2 FQNNGV. The CDR3 sequence is CASNLRGGNSPLHF. For the CDR3, the DNA is TGTGCCAGCAACTTAAGGGGGGGTAATTCACCCCTCCACTTT. Variable domain in full (rest from reference TRBV11-2 and TRBJ1-6): EAGVAQSPRYKIIEKRQSVAFWCNPISGHATLYWYQQILGQGPKLLIQFQNNGVVDDSQLPKDRFSAERLKGVDSTLKIQPAKLEDSAVYLCASNLRGGNSPLHFGNGTRLTVT.

The V call is TRBV5-4, the J call TRBJ1-2, with a tentative D call TRBD1 (5 bases). The germline V and J ends were trimmed by 0 bases and 7 bases, with 13 bases remaining between them. CDR3 length equals 14 residues. The V gene's germline CDR1 is SGHNT and CDR2 YYREEE (reference sequence). CDR3 nucleotide sequence: TGTGCCAGCAGCTTGGAAGGGACTCCTGGTGGCTACACCTTC. Translated: CASSLEGTPGGYTF.

V gene TRBV7-9 combines with J gene TRBJ2-3, with a weak D call TRBD1 (6 bases). This CDR3 spans 15 amino acids. V was cut by 0 bases and J by 5 bases, with 12 bases left in between. Germline V gene lookup returns CDR1 SEHNR and CDR2 FQNEAQ (reference sequence). The CDR3 region is CASSLAWGQGDTQYF. The CDR3 nucleotides read TGTGCCAGCAGCTTAGCTTGGGGGCAGGGAGATACGCAGTATTTT.

This rearrangement joins TRBV11-2 to TRBJ2-3; D call uncertain. Per the germline V gene, CDR1 is SGHAT and CDR2 is FQNNGV. Trimming left V 0 bases short and J 3 bases short, with 7 bases between. This CDR3 is built from 14 residues. The CDR3: CASSLDHATDTQYF. CDR3 coding DNA: TGTGCCAGCAGCTTAGATCACGCGACAGATACGCAGTATTTT.

The chain links TRBV19 to TRBJ1-2; 9 bases agree with TRBD1. Germline-derived CDR1 and CDR2 are LNHDA and SQIVND (reference sequence). The CDR3 runs 14 residues. V dropped 9 bases and J dropped 4; count of bases not matched to a gene: 9. The CDR3 reads CASWDGTGSYGYTF. The CDR3 DNA is TGTGCCAGCTGGGACGGGACAGGGTCCTATGGCTACACCTTC.

The chain recombines TRBV13 with TRBJ2-5; 8 nucleotides line up with TRBD2. The V segment lost 4 bases and the J segment 2 bases; nucleotides outside the gene matches: 12. The CDR3 is 17 residues long. Germline CDR1 and CDR2: PRHDT and FYEKMQ (reference sequence). The CDR3 DNA sequence: TGTGCCAGCAGCTCAAATTGGGGGCTAGCGGGTCAAGAGACCCAGTACTTC. Its translation is CASSSNWGLAGQETQYF.

J is TRBJ2-5 and V is TRBV7-3, with TRBD2 matching 7 bases. The CDR3 length is 18 residues. Trimming took 1 base from V and 0 from J; bases not matched to a gene: 11. Germline CDR1 SGHTA, CDR2 FQGTGA. In DNA form, the CDR3 reads TGTGCCAGCAGCTTAAAGGGGTGGGGCGGGGGAGACCAAGAGACCCAGTACTTC. This encodes CASSLKGWGGGDQETQYF.

The CDR3 region is CASKLGPGGSTEAFF. The CDR3 coding sequence is TGCGCCAGCAAGCTTGGGCCAGGGGGGAGCACTGAAGCTTTCTTT. The V and J genes are TRBV5-1 and TRBJ1-1, with TRBD1 matching over 7 bases. V shed 6 bases and J 4 bases; nucleotides not matched to a gene: 12. The CDR3 runs 15 residues. The germline CDR1 and CDR2 sequences are SGHRS and YFSETQ.

This chain uses TRBV7-7 with TRBJ2-5, with D possibly TRBD1 on 5 matching bases. Looked up from germline, CDR1 is SSHAT and CDR2 is FNYEAQ (reference sequence). This CDR3 has 16 amino acids. V was cut by 3 bases and J by 4 bases, with 18 bases left in between. CDR3 loop: CASSFSSGSGRETQYF. The CDR3 DNA follows: TGTGCCAGCAGCTTTAGTTCAGGGTCAGGGCGAGAGACCCAGTACTTC.

The CDR3, as DNA: TGTGCCAGCAGCTTATCCCGGGGCCAAGAGACCCAGTACTTC. Translation: CASSLSRGQETQYF. The chain combines TRBV11-2 with TRBJ2-5; tentative D call: TRBD2 (5 bases). V gave up 2 bases and J gave up 1 base, with 8 bases separating them. CDR1 SGHAT and CDR2 FQNNGV come from the germline V gene. This CDR3 is built from 14 residues.

This rearrangement joins TRBV28 to TRBJ2-2, with D possibly being TRBD1 (6 bases). Germline CDR1 MDHEN, CDR2 SYDVKM. Trimming pared 0 bases from V and 2 bases from J, leaving 7 bases between. CDR3 length equals 15 residues. CDR3 protein: CASSLWGANTGELFF. CDR3 coding DNA: TGTGCCAGCAGTTTATGGGGGGCAAACACCGGGGAGCTGTTTTTT.

This chain links TRBV5-1 with TRBJ2-5; 13 bases align to TRBD2. Germline V gene data show CDR1 as SGHRS and CDR2 as YFSETQ. Germline trimming cut 0 bases from V and 5 bases from J; bases unmatched to any gene: 4. CDR3 length: 16 residues. Written as DNA, the CDR3 is TGCGCCAGCAGCTTGGGGACTAGCGGGAGAGGGGAGACCCAGTACTTC. Residues: CASSLGTSGRGETQYF.

The chain links TRBV5-1 to TRBJ2-2, with TRBD1 identical over 8 bases. After removal of 6 bases from V and 4 bases from J, the junction contained 14 bases not matched to a gene. The CDR3 sequence is 17 residues long. The V gene's germline CDR1 is SGHRS and CDR2 YFSETQ. For the CDR3, the DNA is TGCGCCAGCAATCCCTCCGGACAGGGCCTTGGCACCGGGGAGCTGTTTTTT. Translated: CASNPSGQGLGTGELFF.

The chain uses TRBV2 and TRBJ2-5; TRBD2 matches 11 bases. The germline V gene encodes CDR1 SNHLY and CDR2 FYNNEI. This CDR3 region has 11 residues. V lost 4 bases to trimming and J lost 14 bases; unmatched junction nucleotides: 3. The CDR3 DNA reads as TGTGCCAGCAGTGGACTAGCGGGAACATACTTC. Encoded protein: CASSGLAGTYF.

The chain is built from TRBV11-2 and TRBJ2-7, with D perhaps matching TRBD2 (6 bases). Germline V gene data show CDR1 as SGHAT and CDR2 as FQNNGV. Trimming shortened V by 1 base and J by 6 bases, and 19 bases separated the two germline ends. The CDR3 totals 16 residues. The CDR3 DNA reads as TGTGCCAGCAGCTTAGTTTTAGCGCAGGGACTCGGCGAGCAGTACTTC. Residues: CASSLVLAQGLGEQYF.

V is TRBV5-1 and J is TRBJ1-2, with 10 bases fitting TRBD1. Germline V gene sequence: CDR1 SGHRS, CDR2 YFSETQ. V shed 1 base and J 6 bases; nucleotides not matched to a gene: 12. The CDR3 length is 17 residues. CDR3 bases: TGCGCCAGCAGCTTGTTCCTTTCCGGGACAGGGGATCATGGCTACACCTTC. Amino acids: CASSLFLSGTGDHGYTF.